A single sample gave rise to the 5 T cell receptor beta chains below, sequenced in a study of Ad26.COV2.S vaccination and SARS-CoV-2 variants. Here immunoSEQ multiplex PCR was the method, and the copy in TCRdb shows in-frame clones only, minus some. The repertoire holds 400,000 to 450,000 clones, with about nine tenths as singletons. Stated treatment: some 20 received Ad26.COV2.S at low or high dose, single or two shots; several received placebo; per-sample allocation not given. After the first vaccine or placebo injection, samples were drawn on day 63. Sequences were derived from peripheral blood, sampled in a trial of Ad26.COV2.S vaccine versus placebo. Receptors originate from a person aged 18-65 years who received the Ad26.COV2.S COVID-19 vaccine or a placebo.

The rearrangement links TRBV6-5 to TRBJ1-4; possibly TRBD1 for D (6 bases). CDR3 length: 15 residues. The V end lost 6 bases, the J end lost 5 bases, and 16 bases lay between the germline ends. The germline V gene encodes CDR1 MNHEY and CDR2 SVGAGI. The CDR3 nucleotides read TGTGCCAGCAGGCGTACCGGGACACCAAATGAAAAACTGTTTTTT. Protein sequence: CASRRTGTPNEKLFF.

The CDR3 here is CSVDGEGLAKNIQYF. CDR3 coding DNA: TGCAGCGTTGACGGGGAGGGACTAGCCAAAAACATTCAGTACTTC. The chain joins TRBV29-1 to TRBJ2-4; 7 bases agree with TRBD2. Germline trimming cut 3 bases from V and 0 bases from J; bases unmatched to any gene: 5. The CDR3 sequence is 15 residues long. Germline V gene lookup returns CDR1 SQVTM and CDR2 ANQGSEA.

The chain is built from TRBV19 and TRBJ2-1; D is unresolved. Germline CDR1 LNHDA, CDR2 SQIVND (reference sequence). This CDR3 comprises 12 residues. V lost 7 bases, J lost 7 bases, and 11 bases lay in between. The CDR3 region has the DNA TGTGCCAGTACCTCCTTGGGGAATGAGCAGTTCTTC. It encodes CASTSLGNEQFF. Full variable domain (outside the CDR3, taken from reference TRBV19 and TRBJ2-1): DGGITQSPKYLFRKEGQNVTLSCEQNLNHDAMYWYRQDPGQGLRLIYYSQIVNDFQKGDIAEGYSVSREKKESFPLTVTSAQKNPTAFYLCASTSLGNEQFFGPGTRLTVL.

This chain links TRBV7-9 with TRBJ2-7, with D hard to call. This CDR3 contains 12 residues. Germline lookup yields CDR1 SEHNR and CDR2 FQNEAQ (reference sequence). V was cut by 5 bases and J by 5 bases, with 10 bases left in between. The DNA of the CDR3 is TGTGCCAGCAGCAGTGACGGTAACGAGCAGTACTTC. It encodes CASSSDGNEQYF.

V gene TRBV30 combines with J gene TRBJ2-7; D unresolved. Per germline, CDR1 GTSNPN and CDR2 SVGIG (reference sequence). Trimming left V 2 bases short and J 3 bases short, with 5 bases between. The CDR3 is made up of 11 amino acids. CDR3 nucleotides: TGTGCCTGGAGTCAAAGCTACGAGCAGTACTTC. It is translated as CAWSQSYEQYF. Looking up the rest from reference TRBV30 and TRBJ2-7 gives the full variable domain: SQTIHQWPATLVQPVGSPLSLECTVEGTSNPNLYWYRQAAGRGLQLLFYSVGIGQISSEVPQNLSASRPQDRQFILSSKKLLLSDSGFYLCAWSQSYEQYFGPGTRLTVT.